This entry lists 11 T cell receptor beta chains sequenced from one sample in a study of CD8 T cells in ankylosing spondylitis. TCRdb re-called the 5' RACE reads with MiXCR, one entry per CDR3 protein. The sample has tens of thousands of distinct CDR3 sequences; 4.5% to 6% are singletons. The specimen was blood, either unsorted or a sorted T cell fraction (not recorded which). The receptors were sampled from a male donor with ankylosing spondylitis or in good health (not recorded which).

This clonotype was detected many times. This rearrangement joins TRBV3-1 to TRBJ1-2; TRBD1 matches 7 bases. The CDR3 consists of 15 residues. With 7 bases clipped from V and 8 bases from J, the junction kept 16 bases outside the gene matches. Germline CDR1 is LGHDT and CDR2 is YNNKEL (reference sequence). This chain's CDR3 is CASKNGTAYKSGYTF. The CDR3 DNA is TGTGCCAGCAAGAACGGGACAGCTTACAAGTCGGGCTACACCTTC.

Many counts were recorded for this clonotype. The gene calls are TRBV7-3 and TRBJ2-2; maybe TRBD2 (5 bases). The V gene's germline CDR1 is SGHTA and CDR2 FQGTGA. V was clipped by 2 bases and J by 7 bases, with 17 bases between them. This CDR3 is built from 16 residues. The CDR3 region has the DNA TGTGCCAGCAGCTTATTTCTTCGGGGAGTAGACGGGGAGCTGTTTTTT. The encoded protein is CASSLFLRGVDGELFF.

At least ten counts were recorded for this clonotype. This chain links TRBV18 with TRBJ2-3, with TRBD2 identical over 7 bases. Germline V gene sequence: CDR1 KGHSH, CDR2 LQKENI. The junction had 7 bases not matched to a gene; V was cut back by 2 bases and J by 2 bases. The length of the CDR3 is 16 residues. Written as DNA, the CDR3 is TGTGCCAGCTCACCAACAACTAGCGCGTACACAGATACGCAGTATTTT. Amino acids: CASSPTTSAYTDTQYF.

There are many counts of this clonotype. The chain combines TRBV5-1 with TRBJ2-7, with TRBD1 as a possible D gene (6 bases). V was trimmed by 4 bases and J by 6 bases, leaving 11 bases between them. Germline CDR1 SGHRS, CDR2 YFSETQ. The CDR3 runs 12 residues. CDR3 DNA sequence: TGCGCCAGCAGCCTACAGGGTTTCGAGCAGTACTTC. Translating gives CASSLQGFEQYF.

Turning to this clonotype: A read error may produce the germline difference seen at one junction end. The chain has TRBV24-1 and TRBJ2-3; the match to TRBD2 covers 12 bases. CDR1 and CDR2 (germline): KGHDR, SFDVKD. The CDR3 spans 16 residues. The CDR3 DNA follows: TGTGCCACCAGTGCGACTAGCGGGAGTGCCACAGACACGCAGTATTTT. It codes for CATSATSGSATDTQYF.

This clonotype was seen at least ten times. The chain uses TRBV4-1 and TRBJ1-3; the D gene is possibly TRBD1 (5 bases). Germline V CDR1 and CDR2: MGHRA, YSYEKL. V lost 0 bases and J lost 2, with 14 bases in between. The CDR3 extends over 17 amino acids. The CDR3 nucleotides are TGCGCCAGCAGCCAAGATAGAGGGGTAGGGACTGGAAACACCATATATTTT. It translates to CASSQDRGVGTGNTIYF.

At least ten counts were recorded for this clonotype. V gene TRBV29-1 combines with J gene TRBJ2-1; 12 bases fit TRBD1. Trimming at V came to 2 bases and at J to 5 bases, leaving 7 bases not matched to a gene. This CDR3 comprises 16 residues. Germline assignment: CDR1 SQVTM and CDR2 ANQGSEA. The CDR3 spells CSVELVGTGGNNEQFF. The CDR3 DNA reads TGCAGCGTTGAATTGGTCGGGACAGGGGGCAACAATGAGCAGTTCTTC.

This clonotype was observed many times. The chain links TRBV14 to TRBJ2-1; TRBD1 or TRBD2 may be the D gene (7 bases each). The V end was cut by 2 bases, the J end by 2 bases, with 22 bases between. Per germline, CDR1 SGHDN and CDR2 FVKESK. CDR3 length equals 19 residues. The CDR3 DNA is TGTGCCAGCAGCCAACTAGGAAGGGGGCTGCGGGAGACCTACAATGAGCAGTTCTTC. This codes for CASSQLGRGLRETYNEQFF.

The table lists this clonotype with many counts. V and J are TRBV15 and TRBJ1-1; D remains ambiguous. V lost 6 bases and J lost 1, with 12 bases in between. CDR1 LNHNV and CDR2 YYDKDF come from the germline V gene (reference sequence). The CDR3 consists of 14 residues. The CDR3 bases are TGTGCCACCAGTTATGGGAGGGAGAACACTGAAGCTTTCTTT. Its protein product is CATSYGRENTEAFF.

This clonotype was seen at least ten times. The V gene is TRBV5-1, the J gene TRBJ2-3; no firm D call. The V gene's germline CDR1 is SGHRS and CDR2 YFSETQ. The length of the CDR3 is 17 residues. Trimming stripped 2 bases from V and 4 bases from J, with 20 bases between. CDR3: CASSFSLSLETADTQYF. Written as DNA, the CDR3 is TGCGCCAGCAGCTTCAGCCTGAGCCTGGAGACCGCAGATACGCAGTATTTT. Full variable domain (missing parts from reference TRBV5-1 and TRBJ2-3): KAGVTQTPRYLIKTRGQQVTLSCSPISGHRSVSWYQQTPGQGLQFLFEYFSETQRNKGNFPGRFSGRQFSNSRSEMNVSTLELGDSALYLCASSFSLSLETADTQYFGPGTRLTVL.

This clonotype was recorded many times. The chain recombines TRBV24-1 with TRBJ2-3; TRBD1 agrees at 7 bases. CDR3 length equals 14 residues. V shed 6 bases and J 2 bases; nucleotides not matched to a gene: 4. Germline CDR1 and CDR2: KGHDR and SFDVKD. The CDR3, as DNA: TGTGCCACCAGTCGACAGGGATTCACAGATACGCAGTATTTT. Its translation is CATSRQGFTDTQYF.